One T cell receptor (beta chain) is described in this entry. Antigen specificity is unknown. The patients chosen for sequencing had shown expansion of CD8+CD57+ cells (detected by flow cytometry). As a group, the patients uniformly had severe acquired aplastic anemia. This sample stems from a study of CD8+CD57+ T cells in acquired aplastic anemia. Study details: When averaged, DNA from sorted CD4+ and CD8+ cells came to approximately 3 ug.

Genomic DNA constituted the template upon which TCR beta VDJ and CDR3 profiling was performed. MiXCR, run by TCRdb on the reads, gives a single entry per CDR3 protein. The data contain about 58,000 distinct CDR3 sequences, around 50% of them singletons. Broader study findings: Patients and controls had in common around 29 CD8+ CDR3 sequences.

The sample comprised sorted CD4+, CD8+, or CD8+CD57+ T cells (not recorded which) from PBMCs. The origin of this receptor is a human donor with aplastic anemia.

The DNA for the CDR3 is TGTGCCAGCAGTGCAGGGGGCTACGAGCAGTACTTC. It encodes CASSAGGYEQYF. The rearrangement links TRBV2 to TRBJ2-7; 7 nucleotides agree with TRBD1. V trimming: 4 bases; J trimming: 3 bases; junction bases outside the gene matches: 0. This CDR3 comprises 12 residues. Germline CDR1 SNHLY, CDR2 FYNNEI.